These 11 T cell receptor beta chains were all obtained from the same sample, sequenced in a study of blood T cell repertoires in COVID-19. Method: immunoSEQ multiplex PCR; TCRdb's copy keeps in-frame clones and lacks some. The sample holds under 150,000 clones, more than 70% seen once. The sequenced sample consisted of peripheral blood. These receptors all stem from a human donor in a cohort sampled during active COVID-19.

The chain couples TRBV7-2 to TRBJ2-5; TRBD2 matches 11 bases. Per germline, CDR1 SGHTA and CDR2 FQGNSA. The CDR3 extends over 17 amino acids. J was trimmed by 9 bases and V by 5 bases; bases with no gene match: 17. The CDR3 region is CASSTTGASGGLPAQYF. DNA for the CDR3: TGTGCCAGCAGCACCACTGGGGCTAGCGGGGGGCTTCCGGCCCAGTACTTC.

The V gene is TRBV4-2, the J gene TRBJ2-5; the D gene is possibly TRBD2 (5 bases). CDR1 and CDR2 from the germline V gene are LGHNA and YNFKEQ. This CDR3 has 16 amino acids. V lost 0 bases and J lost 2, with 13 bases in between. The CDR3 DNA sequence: TGTGCCAGCAGCCAAGATCTCGGACTGGGGCAAGAGACCCAGTACTTC. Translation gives CASSQDLGLGQETQYF.

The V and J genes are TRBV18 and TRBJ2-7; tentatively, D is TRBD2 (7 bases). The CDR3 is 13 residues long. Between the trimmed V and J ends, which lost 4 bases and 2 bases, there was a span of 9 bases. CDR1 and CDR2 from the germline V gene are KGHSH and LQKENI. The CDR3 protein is CASSRGGAYEQYF. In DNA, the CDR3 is TGTGCCAGCTCACGAGGGGGGGCCTACGAGCAGTACTTC.

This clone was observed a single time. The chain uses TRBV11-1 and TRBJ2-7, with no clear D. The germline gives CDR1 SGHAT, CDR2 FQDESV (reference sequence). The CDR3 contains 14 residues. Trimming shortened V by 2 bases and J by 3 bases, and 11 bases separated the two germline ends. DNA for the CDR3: TGTGCCAGCAGCTTATATGAGGTGGGCTACGAGCAGTACTTC. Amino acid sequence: CASSLYEVGYEQYF.

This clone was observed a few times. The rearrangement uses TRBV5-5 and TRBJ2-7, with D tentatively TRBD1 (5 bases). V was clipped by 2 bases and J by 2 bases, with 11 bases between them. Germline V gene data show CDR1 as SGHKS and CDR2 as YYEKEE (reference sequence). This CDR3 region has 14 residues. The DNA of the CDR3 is TGTGCCAGCAGCTTAAGACAGACCGCCTACGAGCAGTACTTC. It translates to CASSLRQTAYEQYF.

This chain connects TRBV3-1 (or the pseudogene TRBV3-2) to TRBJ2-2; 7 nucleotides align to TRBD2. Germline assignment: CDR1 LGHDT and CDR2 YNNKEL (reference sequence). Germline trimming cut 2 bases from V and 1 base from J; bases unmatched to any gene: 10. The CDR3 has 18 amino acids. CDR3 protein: CASSQSDGGGGNTGELFF. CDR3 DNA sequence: TGTGCCAGCAGCCAATCCGACGGAGGCGGGGGGAACACCGGGGAGCTGTTTTTT.

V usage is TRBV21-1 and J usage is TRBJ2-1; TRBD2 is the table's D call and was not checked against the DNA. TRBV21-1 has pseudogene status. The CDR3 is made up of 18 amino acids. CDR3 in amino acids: CASSKETHRRGHNNEQFF. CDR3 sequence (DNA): TGTGCCAGCAGCAAAGAAACACACAGGAGGGGCCACAACAATGAGCAGTTCTTC.

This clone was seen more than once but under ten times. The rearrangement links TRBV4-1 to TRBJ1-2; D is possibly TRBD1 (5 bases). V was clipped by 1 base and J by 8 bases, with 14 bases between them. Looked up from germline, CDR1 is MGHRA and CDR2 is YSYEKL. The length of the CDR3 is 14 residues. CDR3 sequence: CASSQVKPGKGYTF. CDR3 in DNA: TGCGCCAGCAGCCAAGTGAAGCCAGGGAAGGGCTACACCTTC.

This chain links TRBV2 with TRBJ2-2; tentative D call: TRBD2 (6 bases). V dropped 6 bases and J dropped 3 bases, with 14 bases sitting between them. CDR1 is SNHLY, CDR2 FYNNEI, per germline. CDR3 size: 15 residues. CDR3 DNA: TGTGCCAGCAGCGGGACTTCCCGGGACACCGGGGAGCTGTTTTTT. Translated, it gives CASSGTSRDTGELFF.

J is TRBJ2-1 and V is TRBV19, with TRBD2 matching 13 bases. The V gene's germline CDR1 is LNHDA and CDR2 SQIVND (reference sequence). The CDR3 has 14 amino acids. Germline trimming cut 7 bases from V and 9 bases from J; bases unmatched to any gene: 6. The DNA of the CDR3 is TGTGCCAGTACTCCGGGACTAGCGGGGAGTGAGCAGTTCTTC. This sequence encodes CASTPGLAGSEQFF. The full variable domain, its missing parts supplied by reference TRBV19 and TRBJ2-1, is DGGITQSPKYLFRKEGQNVTLSCEQNLNHDAMYWYRQDPGQGLRLIYYSQIVNDFQKGDIAEGYSVSREKKESFPLTVTSAQKNPTAFYLCASTPGLAGSEQFFGPGTRLTVL.

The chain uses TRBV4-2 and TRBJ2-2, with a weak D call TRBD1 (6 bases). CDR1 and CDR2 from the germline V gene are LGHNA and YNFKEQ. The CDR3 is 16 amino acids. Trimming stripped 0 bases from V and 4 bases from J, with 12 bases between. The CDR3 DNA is TGTGCCAGCAGCCAAGATGGGGGCCGGACCACCGGGGAGCTGTTTTTT. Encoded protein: CASSQDGGRTTGELFF.